This TCR beta chain came from a study of early T cells in non-severe SARS-CoV-2 infection. Study-wide results and limits: Reliance on VDJdb matching favored anti-spike CD8 responses; private and CD4 specificities were missed.

The length of the CDR3 is 16 residues. The V end lost 3 bases, the J end lost 4 bases, and 17 bases lay between the germline ends. CDR1 is SGDLS, CDR2 YYNGEE, per germline. About this clonotype itself: What it binds is unknown.

TCRdb re-called the 5' RACE reads with MiXCR, one entry per CDR3 protein. The table shows tens of thousands of distinct CDR3 sequences, with around an eighth occurring only once. This receptor was taken from an adult who was a healthcare worker with PCR-confirmed SARS-CoV-2 infection or an uninfected control (not recorded which). The chain couples TRBV9 to TRBJ2-1; D call uncertain. Sequencing input: whole blood. CDR3: CASSALTGGRYNEQFF. The CDR3 bases are TGTGCCAGCAGCGCCCTTACTGGCGGCAGATACAATGAGCAGTTCTTC.